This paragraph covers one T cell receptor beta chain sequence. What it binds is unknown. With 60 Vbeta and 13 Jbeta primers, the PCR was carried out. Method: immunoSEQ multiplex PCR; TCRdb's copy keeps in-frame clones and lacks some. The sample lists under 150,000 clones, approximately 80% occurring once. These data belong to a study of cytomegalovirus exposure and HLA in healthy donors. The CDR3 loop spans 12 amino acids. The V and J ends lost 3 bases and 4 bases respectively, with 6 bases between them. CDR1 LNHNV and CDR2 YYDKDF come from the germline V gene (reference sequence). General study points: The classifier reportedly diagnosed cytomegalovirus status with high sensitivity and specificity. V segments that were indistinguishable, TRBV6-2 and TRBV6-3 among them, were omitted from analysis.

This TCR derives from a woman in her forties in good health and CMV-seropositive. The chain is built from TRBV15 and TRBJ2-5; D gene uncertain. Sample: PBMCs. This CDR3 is CATSSTVETQYF. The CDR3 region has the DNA TGTGCCACCAGCAGTACTGTAGAGACCCAGTACTTC.